This T cell receptor (beta chain) was observed in a study of T cells in Graves' hyperthyroidism and ophthalmopathy. This clonotype was seen more than once but under ten times. RNA transcripts yielded amplified TCR beta CDR3 regions. First-round RT-PCR with HTBI primers amplified the TCR CDR3 region. TCRdb re-analysed the multiplex PCR reads in MiXCR, keeping a single row per CDR3 protein. The data hold more than 500,000 distinct CDR3 sequences, with 15% to 20% observed a single time. The germline V gene has CDR1 DFQATT and CDR2 SNEGSKA (reference sequence). This CDR3 has 18 amino acids. Trimming removed 0 bases from V and 4 bases from J; junction bases left unmatched: 12.

This rearrangement joins TRBV20-1 to TRBJ2-1, with TRBD2 identical over 10 bases. The receptor comes from a woman under 40 with Graves' hyperthyroidism. The specimen was blood. The CDR3 sequence is CSARDPGLLAGLYNEQFF. CDR3 in DNA: TGCAGTGCTAGAGACCCAGGGTTACTAGCGGGATTGTACAATGAGCAGTTCTTC.